The 28 T cell receptor beta chains in this list originate from one sample, sequenced in a study of siplizumab effects on memory and regulatory T cells. Sequenced by immunoSEQ multiplex PCR; TCRdb stores in-frame clones only, minus some. The table shows roughly 97,000 clones, with more than 85% occurring only once. Material: Tregs sorted from blood. Receptors originate from a human donor in good health.

The J gene is TRBJ2-5, the V gene TRBV6-1; 9 bases line up with TRBD2. The CDR3 extends over 17 amino acids. V shed 4 bases, J shed 0 bases, and the junction held 9 bases outside the gene matches. The germline gives CDR1 MNHNS, CDR2 SASEGT. The CDR3, as DNA: TGTGCCAGCAGTGTGCTAGCGGGGTGGACGTACCAAGAGACCCAGTACTTC. Translating gives CASSVLAGWTYQETQYF.

This sequence joins TRBV10-3 and TRBJ1-1; D is unclear. V dropped 0 bases and J dropped 0 bases, with 8 bases sitting between them. Germline V gene sequence: CDR1 ENHRY, CDR2 SYGVKD. This CDR3 is built from 15 residues. The chain's CDR3 is CAISESMGLNTEAFF. In nucleotides, the CDR3 is TGTGCCATCAGTGAGTCGATGGGATTGAACACTGAAGCTTTCTTT.

V gene TRBV5-1 combines with J gene TRBJ2-6; D ambiguous. Trimming cost V 0 bases and J 4 bases, with 8 bases left between them. Looked up from germline, CDR1 is SGHRS and CDR2 is YFSETQ. This CDR3 is built from 15 residues. This CDR3 reads CASSLVGSGANVLTF. CDR3 DNA sequence: TGCGCCAGCAGCTTGGTGGGATCCGGGGCCAACGTCCTGACTTTC.

The chain recombines TRBV25-1 with TRBJ2-2, with TRBD1 matching over 8 bases. CDR3 length equals 15 residues. The V and J ends lost 5 bases and 0 bases, in that order; junction bases with no gene match: 2. Germline assignment: CDR1 MGHDK and CDR2 SYGVNS. The CDR3 here is CASSPDRANTGELFF. In DNA form, the CDR3 reads TGTGCCAGCAGTCCGGACAGGGCGAACACCGGGGAGCTGTTTTTT.

The chain is built from TRBV2 and TRBJ2-3; perhaps TRBD2 as D (6 bases). The CDR3 spans 12 residues. CDR1 is SNHLY, CDR2 FYNNEI, per germline. V lost 2 bases to trimming and J lost 8 bases, with 8 bases between them. CDR3 sequence reads: CASSETGGTQYF. CDR3 in DNA: TGTGCCAGCAGTGAAACCGGGGGTACGCAGTATTTT.

The chain uses TRBV5-1 and TRBJ2-1; D may be TRBD1 (6 bases). The germline V and J ends were trimmed by 4 bases and 6 bases, with 11 bases remaining between them. In germline, CDR1 is SGHRS, CDR2 YFSETQ. This CDR3 contains 13 residues. In DNA form, the CDR3 reads TGCGCCAGCAGCGAAGGGACATTCAATGAGCAGTTCTTC. It encodes CASSEGTFNEQFF.

The J gene is TRBJ1-1, the V gene TRBV19, with D uncertain. This CDR3 contains 13 residues. Germline values: CDR1 LNHDA, CDR2 SQIVND (reference sequence). V gave up 8 bases and J gave up 0 bases, with 10 bases separating them. The CDR3 spells CASGYLMNTEAFF. CDR3 in DNA: TGTGCCAGTGGTTACCTAATGAACACTGAAGCTTTCTTT.

V is TRBV6-1 and J is TRBJ2-5; weak D call: TRBD2 (6 bases). The CDR3 has 14 amino acids. The V end was cut by 3 bases, the J end by 7 bases, with 15 bases between. Germline V gene sequence: CDR1 MNHNS, CDR2 SASEGT. CDR3 nucleotide sequence: TGTGCCAGCAGTGAGCTGCGGGGCAGGAGGACCCAGTACTTC. Its protein product is CASSELRGRRTQYF.

This clone was recorded once. The rearrangement joins TRBV6-5 to TRBJ2-7; D is undetermined. Germline V CDR1 and CDR2: MNHEY, SVGAGI. The CDR3 is made up of 13 amino acids. The germline V and J ends were trimmed by 0 bases and 4 bases, with 7 bases remaining between them. The CDR3 is CASSYSSHYEQYF. The CDR3 coding sequence is TGTGCCAGCAGTTACTCGAGCCATTACGAGCAGTACTTC.

The chain links TRBV19 to TRBJ2-4, with D perhaps TRBD1 (5 bases). There are 16 residues in the CDR3. V lost 3 bases to trimming and J lost 0 bases, with 12 bases between them. CDR1 and CDR2 (germline): LNHDA, SQIVND (reference sequence). The CDR3 DNA is TGTGCCAGTAGTATTCAGGGTACTTTAGCCAAAAACATTCAGTACTTC. Protein product: CASSIQGTLAKNIQYF.

A single count supports this clone. The CDR3 sequence: CASSQPRLGGGSYEQYF. As DNA, the CDR3 is TGTGCCAGCTCACAGCCGAGGCTAGGGGGGGGCTCCTACGAGCAGTACTTC. The rearrangement links TRBV18 to TRBJ2-5; D is possibly TRBD2 (7 bases). The tail of the sequence fits TRBJ2-7 better, so the J call may be wrong. The CDR3 has 17 residues. In germline, CDR1 is KGHSH, CDR2 LQKENI.

This chain links TRBV2 with TRBJ2-7; tentative D call: TRBD1 (5 bases). The CDR3 runs to 10 residues. The germline CDR1 and CDR2 sequences are SNHLY and FYNNEI. Trimming removed 8 bases from V and 8 bases from J, with 10 bases in between. The CDR3 reads CASGALQQYF. The CDR3 DNA reads as TGTGCCAGCGGGGCATTGCAGCAGTACTTC.

CDR3 loop: CASSSRTRVPEAFF. Here the CDR3 DNA reads TGTGCCAGCAGTTCGAGGACCAGGGTCCCTGAAGCTTTCTTT. The chain couples TRBV27 to TRBJ1-1; the D gene is possibly TRBD1 (5 bases). V lost 4 bases to trimming and J lost 6 bases, with 15 bases between them. Germline loops: CDR1 MNHEY, CDR2 SMNVEV (reference sequence). The CDR3 is made up of 14 amino acids.

V is TRBV11-3 and J is TRBJ1-5, with 10 bases matching TRBD1. This CDR3 contains 14 residues. Germline V gene sequence: CDR1 SGHNT, CDR2 YENEEA. The V gene end was trimmed by 3 bases and the J gene end by 7 bases; junction bases not matched to a gene: 3. For the CDR3, the DNA is TGTGCCAGCAGCTTTCGGGACAGGGGCCAGCCCCAGCATTTT. This gives the protein CASSFRDRGQPQHF.

V is TRBV5-1 and J is TRBJ2-7; a possible D gene is TRBD1 (7 bases). Trimming took 4 bases from V and 4 from J, leaving 15 bases between them. This CDR3 has 14 residues. CDR1 is SGHRS and CDR2 is YFSETQ in the germline V gene. The CDR3, as DNA: TGCGCCAGCAGCGTAGGGGGGACAGTATACGAGCAGTACTTC. The encoded protein is CASSVGGTVYEQYF. Looking up the rest from reference TRBV5-1 and TRBJ2-7 gives the full variable domain: KAGVTQTPRYLIKTRGQQVTLSCSPISGHRSVSWYQQTPGQGLQFLFEYFSETQRNKGNFPGRFSGRQFSNSRSEMNVSTLELGDSALYLCASSVGGTVYEQYFGPGTRLTVT.

This clone was observed a few times. This sequence joins TRBV14 and TRBJ1-1; D is uncertain. The CDR3 extends over 12 amino acids. The V end lost 4 bases, the J end lost 1 base, and 4 bases lay between the germline ends. Germline V gives CDR1 SGHDN, CDR2 FVKESK. CDR3: CASSRQNTEAFF. The CDR3 DNA reads TGTGCCAGCAGCCGACAGAACACTGAAGCTTTCTTT.

CDR3 nucleotides: TGTGCCAGCAGACTCACTTACAACTACGAGCAGTACTTC. Its protein product is CASRLTYNYEQYF. V is TRBV27 and J is TRBJ2-5, with D uncertain. The J call is in doubt because the DNA end fits TRBJ2-7 better. This CDR3 is 13 amino acids long. CDR1 and CDR2 (germline): MNHEY, SMNVEV (reference sequence).

The rearrangement uses TRBV5-8 and TRBJ2-1; tentative D call: TRBD2 (6 bases). Germline CDR1 and CDR2: SGHTS and YDEGEE. This CDR3 has 18 amino acids. Trimming stripped 4 bases from V and 1 base from J, with 21 bases between. The CDR3 nucleotides are TGTGCCAGCAGCCATGGGAGGTCGAAGGATTCTTCCTACAATGAGCAGTTCTTC. Protein product: CASSHGRSKDSSYNEQFF.

This chain uses TRBV19 with TRBJ2-1, with D uncertain. V was trimmed by 4 bases and J by 6 bases, leaving 7 bases between them. Germline CDR1 is LNHDA and CDR2 is SQIVND (reference sequence). This CDR3 comprises 12 residues. CDR3 sequence: CASSNTGNEQFF. The CDR3 nucleotides are TGTGCCAGTAGTAATACTGGCAATGAGCAGTTCTTC.

The V gene is TRBV6-1, the J gene TRBJ1-1; D call uncertain. This CDR3 contains 16 residues. Germline V CDR1 and CDR2: MNHNS, SASEGT. Trimming cost V 6 bases and J 2 bases, with 19 bases left between them. CDR3 bases: TGTGCCAGCAGAGAATACAGTTTCGGAATTAACACTGAAGCTTTCTTT. This translates into CASREYSFGINTEAFF.

The chain couples TRBV29-1 to TRBJ1-2, with 7 bases identical to TRBD1. Germline CDR1 is SQVTM and CDR2 is ANQGSEA. V was pared by 4 bases and J by 3 bases, with 11 bases of the junction left unmatched. This CDR3 comprises 15 residues. The CDR3 nucleotides are TGCAGCGTTGCTTTTCACACGACAGGGTACTATGGCTACACCTTC. Translating gives CSVAFHTTGYYGYTF.

This clone was seen just once. The chain links TRBV10-3 to TRBJ2-7; 8 bases are shared with TRBD2. Germline values: CDR1 ENHRY, CDR2 SYGVKD. The CDR3 sequence is 15 residues long. J gave up 3 bases and V 6 bases, and 10 bases lay outside the gene matches. The CDR3 protein is CAIRGPREGHYEQYF. The CDR3 DNA reads TGTGCCATCAGGGGGCCCCGGGAGGGCCACTACGAGCAGTACTTC.

The chain employs TRBV7-9 and TRBJ2-5, with 10 bases aligning to TRBD2. The germline gives CDR1 SEHNR, CDR2 FQNEAQ (reference sequence). The CDR3 runs 16 residues. The junction had 12 bases not matched to a gene; V was cut back by 5 bases and J by 6 bases. The CDR3 coding sequence is TGTGCCAGCAGCCAAGGGCTAGCGGGAGTACGCCAGACCCAGTACTTC. This translates into CASSQGLAGVRQTQYF. Full variable domain (outside the CDR3, taken from reference TRBV7-9 and TRBJ2-5): DTGVSQNPRHKITKRGQNVTFRCDPISEHNRLYWYRQTLGQGPEFLTYFQNEAQLEKSRLLSDRFSAERPKGSFSTLEIQRTEQGDSAMYLCASSQGLAGVRQTQYFGPGTRLLVL.

The chain couples TRBV6-5 to TRBJ2-2; no definite D call. Germline V gives CDR1 MNHEY, CDR2 SVGAGI. Trimming shortened V by 0 bases and J by 7 bases, and 3 bases separated the two germline ends. The CDR3 is 12 residues long. CDR3 nucleotide sequence: TGTGCCAGCAGTTACTCAGGCGGGGAGCTGTTTTTT. Protein sequence: CASSYSGGELFF.

The chain recombines TRBV28 with TRBJ1-1; D may be TRBD1 (5 bases). Germline loops: CDR1 MDHEN, CDR2 SYDVKM. V was trimmed by 7 bases and J by 0 bases, leaving 21 bases between them. This CDR3 is 17 amino acids long. The CDR3 region is CASTSWGGVVLNTEAFF. The CDR3, as DNA: TGTGCCAGCACCTCATGGGGAGGGGTGGTTTTGAACACTGAAGCTTTCTTT.

V gene TRBV25-1 combines with J gene TRBJ2-1, with a weak D call TRBD1 (5 bases). V shed 2 bases and J shed 0 bases, with 8 bases lying between them. CDR1 and CDR2 from the germline V gene are MGHDK and SYGVNS. The CDR3 is made up of 15 amino acids. CDR3 coding DNA: TGTGCCAGCAGTGAAGACAGTCTCTCCTACAATGAGCAGTTCTTC. This gives the protein CASSEDSLSYNEQFF. Full variable domain (outside the CDR3, taken from reference TRBV25-1 and TRBJ2-1): EADIYQTPRYLVIGTGKKITLECSQTMGHDKMYWYQQDPGMELHLIHYSYGVNSTEKGDLSSESTVSRIRTEHFPLTLESARPSHTSQYLCASSEDSLSYNEQFFGPGTRLTVL.

The rearrangement joins TRBV9 to TRBJ1-2, with 7 bases identical to TRBD1. The CDR3 runs 15 residues. After removal of 0 bases from V and 7 bases from J, the junction contained 9 bases not matched to a gene. Germline V gene sequence: CDR1 SGDLS, CDR2 YYNGEE. The CDR3 DNA follows: TGTGCCAGCAGCGTAGGGCTCGACAGGGCAGTTGGCTACACCTTC. Protein: CASSVGLDRAVGYTF.

The chain couples TRBV5-1 to TRBJ1-4; D remains unclear. Germline V lookup: CDR1 SGHRS, CDR2 YFSETQ. V was shortened by 2 bases and J by 0 bases, with 2 bases between the two germline ends. The CDR3 loop spans 13 amino acids. CDR3 residues: CASSFATNEKLFF. The CDR3 nucleotides are TGCGCCAGCAGCTTTGCAACTAATGAAAAACTGTTTTTT.